This is a list of T cell receptor beta chains from one sample in a study of beta chain features in type 1 diabetes. Profiled with immunoSEQ multiplex PCR; TCRdb holds only in-frame clones, not every one. This sample has under 250,000 clones, with roughly 13% found just once. Source material: naive CD4+ T cells from blood. Receptor source: a woman in her forties in good health. Both conserved end residues are part of each CDR3. D genes are given only for firm matches. Size values are once, few and many counts, or a class for expanded clones, and some rows have none.

D: TRBD1
length: 15
size: few
J: TRBJ1-2
V: TRBV6-6
CDR3: CASSPDRAPYYGYTF
DNA: TGTGCCAGCAGTCCCGACAGGGCCCCTTACTATGGCTACACCTTC

D: .
length: 14
size: .
J: TRBJ1-6
V: TRBV5-4
CDR3: CASSQGHSNSPLHF
DNA: TGTGCCAGCAGCCAGGGACATTCTAATTCACCCCTCCACTTT

D: .
length: 14
size: few
J: TRBJ1-1
V: TRBV12-5
CDR3: CATRTTEALSEAFF
DNA: TGTGCTACCCGGACTACGGAAGCACTGTCGGAAGCTTTCTTT

D: .
length: 16
size: .
J: TRBJ1-1
V: TRBV2
CDR3: CASSDGGKGGNTEAFF
DNA: TGTGCCAGCAGTGATGGCGGGAAGGGTGGGAACACTGAAGCTTTCTTT

D: .
length: 12
size: few
J: TRBJ1-2
V: TRBV18
CDR3: CASSLRQDGYTF
DNA: TGTGCCAGCTCACTACGACAGGATGGCTACACCTTC

D: .
length: 14
size: few
J: TRBJ2-7
V: TRBV7-2
CDR3: CASSSVGQSYEQYF
DNA: TGTGCCAGCAGCTCAGTTGGACAGTCTTACGAGCAGTACTTC

D: TRBD2
length: 15
size: many
J: TRBJ2-1
V: TRBV4-3
CDR3: CASSLRTSGGVEQFF
DNA: TGCGCCAGCAGCCTACGGACTAGCGGGGGGGTCGAGCAGTTCTTC

D: TRBD1
length: 12
size: .
J: TRBJ1-5
V: TRBV6-5
CDR3: CASSDRDSPQHF
DNA: TGTGCCAGCAGTGACAGGGATTCGCCCCAGCATTTT

D: TRBD1
length: 11
size: few
J: TRBJ2-7
V: TRBV6-5
CDR3: CASKTGDEQYF
DNA: TGTGCCAGCAAGACAGGGGACGAGCAGTACTTC

D: .
length: 15
size: .
J: TRBJ2-2
V: TRBV7-9
CDR3: CASSLGDTYTGELFF
DNA: TGTGCCAGCAGCTTAGGTGACACCTACACCGGGGAGCTGTTTTTT

D: .
length: 14
size: .
J: TRBJ2-5
V: TRBV6-5
CDR3: CASSNTGYQETQYF
DNA: TGTGCCAGCAGCAATACAGGTTACCAAGAGACCCAGTACTTC